This TCR beta chain was captured by sequencing in a study of CD8 T cells in ankylosing spondylitis. General observations from the study: In synovial fluid and blood from reactive arthritis, some motif variants were previously reported.

This clonotype occurred a few times. Its target is unknown. Quantitative barcoded 5'-RACE was used to prepare TCR beta libraries. MiXCR, applied by TCRdb to the 5' RACE reads, yields one record per CDR3 protein. Of hundreds of thousands of distinct CDR3 sequences listed, about a fifth are singletons. Germline loops: CDR1 DFQATT, CDR2 SNEGSKA (reference sequence). V dropped 5 bases and J dropped 6 bases, with 10 bases sitting between them. The CDR3 extends over 11 amino acids. The source of this sequence is a female donor with ankylosing spondylitis or in good health (not recorded which). The material sequenced was blood, either unsorted or a sorted T cell fraction (not recorded which). J is TRBJ2-5 and V is TRBV20-1, with unresolved D. The CDR3 DNA sequence: TGCAGTGCTGGCTACTTGAAGACCCAGTACTTC. Translating gives CSAGYLKTQYF.